This entry lists 24 T cell receptor beta chains sequenced from one sample in a study of identical twins. TCRdb reprocessed the 5' RACE reads with MiXCR, giving one entry per CDR3 protein. The data show a few hundred thousand distinct CDR3 sequences, 9% to 10% seen once. The sample was also reused in another study, on yellow fever vaccine responses in identical twins.

Specimen: PBMCs. The receptors stem from a woman between 18 and 29 years old in good health.

This clonotype was counted a few times. The chain employs TRBV28 and TRBJ2-7; tentatively, D is TRBD1 (6 bases). This CDR3 is 17 amino acids long. Germline V gene lookup returns CDR1 MDHEN and CDR2 SYDVKM. The V end lost 4 bases, the J end lost 0 bases, and 19 bases lay between the germline ends. The CDR3 sequence is CASSSLISQGHSYEQYF. The CDR3 DNA is TGTGCCAGCAGTTCACTCATCTCACAGGGACACTCCTACGAGCAGTACTTC. The full variable domain, with the rest looked up from reference TRBV28 and TRBJ2-7, is DVKVTQSSRYLVKRTGEKVFLECVQDMDHENMFWYRQDPGLGLRLIYFSYDVKMKEKGDIPEGYSVSREKKERFSLILESASTNQTSMYLCASSSLISQGHSYEQYFGPGTRLTVT.

This rearrangement joins TRBV7-8 to TRBJ1-5, with D tentatively TRBD1 (6 bases). CDR1 and CDR2 from the germline V gene are SGHVS and FQNEAQ. The CDR3 is 17 residues long. The ends were cut back, 2 bases at V and 7 bases at J, with 21 bases in the middle. CDR3 nucleotide sequence: TGTGCCAGCAGCTTATTCTCGGCAGGGGTTGGAGGGCAGCCCCAGCATTTT. Protein: CASSLFSAGVGGQPQHF.

At least ten counts were recorded for this clonotype. J is TRBJ1-1 and V is TRBV7-9; 11 bases map to TRBD1. V was clipped by 5 bases and J by 1 base; unmatched bases: 6. Germline CDR1 is SEHNR and CDR2 is FQNEAQ (reference sequence). CDR3 length equals 16 residues. CDR3 amino acids: CASSPGQGARNTEAFF. The DNA of the CDR3 is TGTGCCAGCAGCCCAGGACAGGGGGCAAGGAACACTGAAGCTTTCTTT.

The rearrangement uses TRBV29-1 and TRBJ2-2, with D maybe TRBD1 (5 bases). V was clipped by 5 bases and J by 5 bases, with 9 bases between them. The CDR3 runs to 12 residues. Germline CDR1 and CDR2: SQVTM and ANQGSEA. The CDR3 region has the DNA TGCAGCGTTTTGCGACAGACCGGGGAGCTGTTTTTT. Translation gives CSVLRQTGELFF.

A few counts support this clonotype. The J gene is TRBJ2-5, the V gene TRBV29-1; a possible D gene is TRBD1 (6 bases). Trimming left V 6 bases short and J 5 bases short, with 10 bases between. The CDR3 is 11 amino acids. The V gene's germline CDR1 is SQVTM and CDR2 ANQGSEA. The CDR3 protein is CSVTGWETQYF. The CDR3 DNA is TGCAGCGTCACAGGGTGGGAGACCCAGTACTTC.

This clonotype was recorded a few times. The chain carries TRBV6-1 and TRBJ1-1; D uncertain. Trimming took 6 bases from V and 0 from J, leaving 11 bases between them. The germline gives CDR1 MNHNS, CDR2 SASEGT. The CDR3 extends over 14 amino acids. The CDR3 DNA is TGTGCCAGCAGCCGCGCGGAGATGAACACTGAAGCTTTCTTT. As protein: CASSRAEMNTEAFF.

The V and J genes are TRBV5-1 and TRBJ1-1, with D possibly TRBD1 on 5 matching bases. The germline gives CDR1 SGHRS, CDR2 YFSETQ. The V end lost 4 bases, the J end lost 5 bases, and 15 bases lay between the germline ends. The CDR3 sequence is 14 residues long. In DNA form, the CDR3 reads TGCGCCAGCAGCCGCGCCGGGACGGAGACTGAAGCTTTCTTT. The encoded protein is CASSRAGTETEAFF.

There are many counts of this clonotype. The chain carries TRBV12-3 or TRBV12-4 and TRBJ2-1; weak D call: TRBD2 (6 bases). V lost 6 bases to trimming and J lost 5 bases, with 20 bases between them. This CDR3 contains 16 residues. CDR3 in amino acids: CASRKIGTPPHNEQFF. CDR3 bases: TGTGCCAGCAGAAAGATCGGGACTCCCCCACACAATGAGCAGTTCTTC.

The V call is TRBV3-1, the J call TRBJ2-1; D gene ambiguous. The CDR3 has 14 amino acids. Germline assignment: CDR1 LGHDT and CDR2 YNNKEL (reference sequence). V was cut by 0 bases and J by 6 bases, with 9 bases left in between. For the CDR3, the DNA is TGTGCCAGCAGCCAAGAACTCGTAGTCAATGAGCAGTTCTTC. Protein: CASSQELVVNEQFF.

The chain has TRBV28 and TRBJ2-5; 9 bases fit TRBD1. J lost 1 base, V lost 4 bases, and 7 bases had no gene match. Per germline, CDR1 MDHEN and CDR2 SYDVKM. There are 16 residues in the CDR3. The DNA of the CDR3 is TGTGCCAGCAGTTCGACCCGGGACAGGGTCCAAGAGACCCAGTACTTC. It encodes CASSSTRDRVQETQYF.

CDR3 bases: TGTGCCAGCAGTGAGCGGCGGGGCACAGATACGCAGTATTTT. This encodes CASSERRGTDTQYF. The gene calls are TRBV2 and TRBJ2-3; perhaps TRBD2 as D (5 bases). Trimming removed 3 bases at V and 1 base at J, with 8 bases between. The CDR3 runs 14 residues. Germline V CDR1 and CDR2: SNHLY, FYNNEI.

This clonotype came up many times. The rearrangement links TRBV27 to TRBJ2-1, with 11 nucleotides matching TRBD2. CDR3 length: 14 amino acids. With V trimmed by 7 bases and J by 12 bases, 11 bases remained unmatched. From germline, CDR1 is MNHEY and CDR2 SMNVEV (reference sequence). For the CDR3, the DNA is TGTGCCAGCAAAGACTTGGGTAGCGGGAGGGGGCAGTTCTTC. Translation: CASKDLGSGRGQFF.

The chain uses TRBV7-9 and TRBJ2-6; D remains unclear. The CDR3 is 16 residues long. The V end was cut by 5 bases, the J end by 0 bases, with 11 bases between. Looked up from germline, CDR1 is SEHNR and CDR2 is FQNEAQ (reference sequence). The CDR3 nucleotides read TGTGCCAGCAGCCCATGGACCGGCTCTGGGGCCAACGTCCTGACTTTC. Translating gives CASSPWTGSGANVLTF.

Many counts were recorded for this clonotype. The V and J genes are TRBV7-6 and TRBJ2-1; D unclear. Trimming took 4 bases from V and 2 from J, leaving 18 bases between them. Germline CDR1 SGHVS, CDR2 FNYEAQ. There are 17 residues in the CDR3. CDR3 coding DNA: TGTGCCAGCAGCTCCCGGGCGACTCAAATAGCCTACAATGAGCAGTTCTTC. It specifies CASSSRATQIAYNEQFF.

This clonotype was seen ten or more times. The chain links TRBV5-1 to TRBJ2-1; weak D call: TRBD1 (6 bases). Between the trimmed V and J ends, which lost 2 bases and 3 bases, there was a span of 12 bases. The CDR3 is 15 amino acids. The germline CDR1 and CDR2 sequences are SGHRS and YFSETQ. The CDR3 DNA is TGCGCCAGCAGCTTCAACGGGGACAACTACAATGAGCAGTTCTTC. Its translation is CASSFNGDNYNEQFF.

V is TRBV12-3 or TRBV12-4 and J is TRBJ1-1; D is perhaps TRBD1 (6 bases). The CDR3 spans 14 residues. Trimming removed 4 bases at V and 6 bases at J, with 15 bases between. CDR3 sequence: CASSSYRQDPEAFF. CDR3 DNA: TGTGCCAGCAGTTCGTATCGACAGGACCCTGAAGCTTTCTTT.

This clonotype has more than one count but fewer than ten. The CDR3 region is CAWTALTWEGTEAFF. CDR3 nucleotide sequence: TGTGCCTGGACAGCCCTCACTTGGGAAGGCACTGAAGCTTTCTTT. The rearrangement joins TRBV30 to TRBJ1-1; no definite D call. V shed 4 bases and J shed 4 bases, with 19 bases lying between them. The germline CDR1 and CDR2 sequences are GTSNPN and SVGIG (reference sequence). The CDR3 is made up of 15 amino acids.

This clonotype appeared many times. CDR3 sequence reads: CASSLDESGGLYEQYF. CDR3 coding DNA: TGTGCCAGCAGCTTAGATGAGAGCGGGGGGTTGTACGAGCAGTACTTC. This chain uses TRBV11-2 with TRBJ2-7; 9 bases align to TRBD2. The J segment lost 4 bases and the V segment lost 0 bases, leaving 7 bases of the junction unmatched. The CDR3 runs 16 residues. Germline V CDR1 and CDR2: SGHAT, FQNNGV.

This clonotype was observed a few times. The chain combines TRBV7-6 with TRBJ1-5; a possible D gene is TRBD1 (6 bases). V lost 5 bases and J 3 bases, leaving 8 bases between the germline ends. This CDR3 is 13 amino acids long. CDR1 and CDR2 from the germline V gene are SGHVS and FNYEAQ. The CDR3 protein is CASSDRHNQPQHF. The CDR3 DNA sequence: TGTGCCAGCAGCGACAGGCACAATCAGCCCCAGCATTTT.

This chain links TRBV11-3 with TRBJ2-3, with 10 bases fitting TRBD2. J was trimmed by 6 bases and V by 0 bases; bases with no gene match: 9. In germline, CDR1 is SGHNT, CDR2 YENEEA. This CDR3 comprises 17 residues. The CDR3 is CASSLEGQREGHDTQYF. The CDR3 DNA follows: TGTGCCAGCAGCTTAGAGGGCCAGCGGGAGGGCCACGATACGCAGTATTTT.

This clonotype has only a few counts. The gene calls are TRBV11-2 and TRBJ2-7; D tentatively fits TRBD1 or TRBD2 (5 bases each). The germline gives CDR1 SGHAT, CDR2 FQNNGV. V lost 4 bases to trimming and J lost 5 bases, with 18 bases between them. CDR3 length: 15 residues. The CDR3 DNA reads as TGTGCCAGCAGCTCCTGGAACCGGGACCCGCACGAGCAGTACTTC. Its protein product is CASSSWNRDPHEQYF.

This clonotype occurred a few times. The V call is TRBV20-1, the J call TRBJ2-1; D gene unclear. Trimming stripped 6 bases from V and 8 bases from J, with 23 bases between. CDR1 is DFQATT and CDR2 is SNEGSKA in the germline V gene (reference sequence). CDR3 length equals 15 residues. CDR3 loop: CSALRRRLTLDEQFF. DNA for the CDR3: TGCAGTGCCCTTAGACGGAGATTAACATTGGATGAGCAGTTCTTC.

This clonotype was detected a few times. J is TRBJ2-3 and V is TRBV9; D is uncertain. This CDR3 region has 14 residues. V lost 0 bases, J lost 0 bases, and 5 bases lay in between. In germline, CDR1 is SGDLS, CDR2 YYNGEE. The CDR3: CASSVDGSTDTQYF. For the CDR3, the DNA is TGTGCCAGCAGCGTAGACGGCAGCACAGATACGCAGTATTTT.

This clonotype has a handful of counts. The chain employs TRBV7-2 and TRBJ2-7; 10 bases line up with TRBD2. V lost 0 bases to trimming and J lost 2 bases; unmatched junction nucleotides: 7. From germline, CDR1 is SGHTA and CDR2 FQGNSA. There are 17 residues in the CDR3. CDR3 nucleotides: TGTGCCAGCAGCTTAGCTCGGGCTAGCGGGAGCGCCTACGAGCAGTACTTC. It is translated as CASSLARASGSAYEQYF.